This entry is about one TCR beta chain. The table lists this clonotype with many counts. Its binding antigen is unknown. The record has no base qualities; no much larger clone is one base away. The data derive from a study of regulatory T cells in long-lasting Graves disease (dated by TCRdb to the early 2020s). Study-level background: Patients with newly diagnosed Graves' disease had been on antithyroid drugs for under 3 months. This study used TCR sequencing and RNA sequencing of peripheral blood to compare persistent Graves' disease patients against newly diagnosed Graves' disease patients. The study was registered as a clinical trial and conducted in China. A total of around 33 samples were covered by TCR sequencing, comprising around 13 persistent and approximately 20 newly diagnosed Graves' disease patients.

What the work shows at the level of the full study, not this receptor alone: The authors noted that the small sample size was a limitation that may lower accuracy. Sequencing and analysis were restricted to the TCR beta chain. Lower TCR Shannon entropy and fewer highly expanded clones were observed in persistent Graves' disease patients than in newly diagnosed patients, which suggested clonal expansion. A larger number of public clonotypes was shared among persistent patients (more than 2,500) than among newly diagnosed patients (around 970). Preferential use of TRBV28, TRBJ1-2 and TRBJ2-5 was observed in persistent disease, whereas TRBV20-1 and TRBJ2-1 were favored in newly diagnosed disease. Only peripheral blood was studied, because thyroid tissue, the primary lesion, was inaccessible.

Library preparation was by multiplex PCR. Reads for this sample came from an Illumina HiSeq 4000. To build TCR beta libraries, CDR3 regions were amplified by Arm-PCR using iRepertoire HTBI primers. PCR products were gel purified before sequencing. As for the authors' bioinformatics: Gene usage analysis of CDR3 amino acid clonotypes used the approximately 62 TRBV and fewer than 15 TRBJ segments found across samples. COPE and FqMerger were used to merge filtered high-quality paired reads into contigs. BLAST was used to align contigs to IMGT TRBV, TRBD and TRBJ reference genes, and CDR3 was defined according to IMGT. Any clonotype with a frequency above 0.1% was classified as a highly expanded clone. Shannon entropy was used to measure repertoire diversity, and the Gini coefficient was used to measure V-J evenness. A clonotype was considered public if more than one individual shared it. TCRdb reprocessing: public reads trimmed at Q25 with fastp, clones called with MiXCR, in-frame beta chains kept. Rows matching on CDR3 protein sequence are summarized as one entry with the most common DNA and genes. Clone size and V and J calls follow TCRdb, not the original study. This sample gives some 600,000 distinct CDR3 sequences in total; about 15% of them show up just once. The ten most abundant clones make up around 12% of the sample.

Ends trimmed: V by 7 bases, J by 12 bases; bases unmatched to a gene: 18. The CDR3 starts with the cysteine, ends with the phenylalanine, and has 16 residues. Of the read, only the CDR3 DNA is kept; its 48 bases are in frame from base 1. Per the publication, the time point label means: newly diagnosed GD, antithyroid drugs for less than 3 months. RNA was extracted from PBMCs in TRIzol for both TCR sequencing and RNA sequencing. Graves' disease was diagnosed according to American Thyroid Association guidelines. Recruitment of patients was carried out at an endocrinology department in Xi'an, China. Each patient gave roughly 10 milliliters of peripheral blood, collected in an EDTA anticoagulant tube. PBMCs were isolated by Ficoll Paque Plus density gradient separation without further T cell sorting. An Agilent 2100 Bioanalyzer and agarose gel were used to assess RNA quality, and a NanoDrop 2000 was used to measure RNA concentration.

These data were also filed under a second study, of T cells in Graves' hyperthyroidism and ophthalmopathy. Reported in the second study: Stable Graves' hyperthyroidism was defined as the absence of progression to ophthalmopathy over 18 months of follow-up. Hyperthyroidism patients were aged 18 to 65 years and newly diagnosed, with disease duration of less than 2 months. Patients with uncontrolled infections, other autoimmune diseases, pregnancy or lactation were excluded. Diagnoses were established on the basis of clinical symptoms, serum thyroxine and TRAb, thyroid ultrasound, and orbital computed tomography. For the first round of RT-PCR on the TCR CDR3, the HTBI primer set was used together with the Qiagen OneStep RT-PCR kit. Most expanded thyroid clonotypes (frequency above 0.001) were also found in blood, which suggests that blood repertoires may mirror thyroid immune responses. Ophthalmopathy was separated from stable hyperthyroidism by a 13 V-J signature model, with over 85% sensitivity and 81% to 83% specificity obtained in cross-validation and 80%/75% obtained in testing. During validation, the model predicted progression to ophthalmopathy a median of approximately 6 months ahead of onset, with 60% to 71% sensitivity and 72% to 80% specificity. To identify TCR V-J signatures that set the groups apart, the researchers used a discovery cohort of 90 to 100 patients, made up of fewer than 50 with Graves' ophthalmopathy and about 60 with stable Graves' hyperthyroidism. Whether ophthalmopathy could be predicted prospectively was tested in an independent validation cohort made up of about 20 hyperthyroidism patients plus 17 patients who later progressed to ophthalmopathy. For training and testing, the 80 to 100 patients in the discovery cohort were randomly divided in a 7:3 ratio. The study also compared thyroid tissue and blood T-cell repertoires from more than 5 Graves' hyperthyroidism patients. After blood sampling, hyperthyroidism patients were treated with methimazole at a starting dose of 30 mg daily, and ophthalmopathy patients were treated with high-dose intravenous methylprednisolone. Libraries were constructed in a second round of multiplex PCR, after which size selection and purification were performed. The libraries were sequenced on an Illumina HiSeq2000 using paired-end 100 bp reads. SOAPnuke was used to process the raw data, removing reads that contained adapters or uncalled bases, had a mean Phred below 15, or lacked an exact match to the constant primer or identifier. High-quality paired reads were merged using COPE v1.2.5, and each unique nucleotide sequence was defined as a clonotype. MiTCR v1.1 was used to align clonotypes to the IMGT TRBV, TRBD and TRBJ reference segments. Analysis was restricted to V-J combinations with a frequency above 0.0001, which covered roughly 99% of repertoires. The TCS score was defined as F50 (clonal expansion) divided by E x V (chaos), with BLOSUM62-based TCRdist calculated between CDR3 peptides within each V-J. Welch's t-statistics and random forest reduced some 510 V-J features to 10 to 15, which were used in a naive Bayes classifier (R e1071). Sample size was not statistically predetermined, and investigators were not blinded to group allocation. The paper describes TCR Vbeta CDR3 sequencing of fewer than 150 peripheral blood samples, made up of 43 ophthalmopathy patients, some 76 hyperthyroidism patients and roughly 17 progressor patients.

The rearranged chain carries TRBV12-3 or TRBV12-4 and TRBJ1-6, with TRBD1 matching 7 junction bases. Source: peripheral blood mononuclear cells (PBMCs), taken at new diagnosis, from a patient treated with antithyroid drugs. This receptor was obtained from a man aged 18 to 29 with Graves disease. Donor details come from another sample of the same person, matched by shared clones. The bases read TGTGCCAGCAAGGAGGGCGACGGCAGGGGGATTGGACCCCTCCACTTT. This encodes CASKEGDGRGIGPLHF.